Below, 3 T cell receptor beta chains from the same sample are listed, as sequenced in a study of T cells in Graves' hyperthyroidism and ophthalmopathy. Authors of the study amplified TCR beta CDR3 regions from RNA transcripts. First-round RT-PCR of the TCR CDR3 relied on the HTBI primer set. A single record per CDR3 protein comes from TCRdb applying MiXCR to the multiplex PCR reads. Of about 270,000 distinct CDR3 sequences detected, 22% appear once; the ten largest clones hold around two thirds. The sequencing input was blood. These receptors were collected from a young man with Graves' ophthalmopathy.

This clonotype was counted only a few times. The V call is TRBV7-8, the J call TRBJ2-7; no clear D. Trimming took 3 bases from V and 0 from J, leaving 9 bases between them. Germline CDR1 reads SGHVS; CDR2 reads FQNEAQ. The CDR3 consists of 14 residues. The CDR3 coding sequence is TGTGCCAGCAGCTTTCGGCGGAACTCCTACGAGCAGTACTTC. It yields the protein CASSFRRNSYEQYF. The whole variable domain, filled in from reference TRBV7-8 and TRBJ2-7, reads GAGVSQSPRYKVAKRGQDVALRCDPISGHVSLFWYQQALGQGPEFLTYFQNEAQLDKSGLPSDRFFAERPEGSVSTLKIQRTQQEDSAVYLCASSFRRNSYEQYFGPGTRLTVT.

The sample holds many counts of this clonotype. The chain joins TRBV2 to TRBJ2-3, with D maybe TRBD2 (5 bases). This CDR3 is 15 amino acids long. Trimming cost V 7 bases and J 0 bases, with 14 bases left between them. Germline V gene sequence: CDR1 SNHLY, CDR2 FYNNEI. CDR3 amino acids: CASTQGWTSTDTQYF. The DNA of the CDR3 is TGTGCCAGCACCCAAGGGTGGACTAGCACAGATACGCAGTATTTT.

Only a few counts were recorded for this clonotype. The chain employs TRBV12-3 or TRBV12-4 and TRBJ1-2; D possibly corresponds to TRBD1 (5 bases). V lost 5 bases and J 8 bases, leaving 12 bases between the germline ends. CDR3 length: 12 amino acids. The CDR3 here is CASSPGTGGYTF. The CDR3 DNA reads TGTGCCAGCAGTCCGGGGACGGGAGGCTACACCTTC.